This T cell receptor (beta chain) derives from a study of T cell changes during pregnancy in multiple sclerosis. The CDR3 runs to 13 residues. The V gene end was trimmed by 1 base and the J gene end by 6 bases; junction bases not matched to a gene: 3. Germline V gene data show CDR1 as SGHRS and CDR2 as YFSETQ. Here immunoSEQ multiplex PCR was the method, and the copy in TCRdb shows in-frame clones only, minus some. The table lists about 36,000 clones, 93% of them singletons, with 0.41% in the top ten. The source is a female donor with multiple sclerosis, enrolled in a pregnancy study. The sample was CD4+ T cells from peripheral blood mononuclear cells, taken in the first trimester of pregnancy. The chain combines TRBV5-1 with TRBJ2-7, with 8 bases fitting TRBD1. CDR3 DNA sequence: TGCGCCAGCAGCTTGTTCCAGGGGGCCGAGCAGTACTTC. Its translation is CASSLFQGAEQYF.